The rows below give T cell receptor beta chains drawn from one sample of a study of blood T cell repertoires in COVID-19. Generated by immunoSEQ multiplex PCR, the TCRdb table keeps only in-frame clones and is missing some. The sample carries 84,000 or so clones, over 60% recorded once. Sequencing was carried out using peripheral blood. These receptors all come from a human donor in a cohort sampled during active COVID-19. Each CDR3 is given with its conserved first and last residue. The order of the fields is clone size, J gene, D gene, V gene, CDR3 DNA, CDR3 protein. D genes are given only for firm matches. Not every row has a clone size; where given, it reads once, few, many or a size class.

many	TRBJ2-3	NA	TRBV4-1	TGCGCCAGCAGCCGCCGCCGTACTAGTCCGCGTGGCACAGATACGCAGTATTTT	CASSRRRTSPRGTDTQYF
NA	TRBJ2-5	NA	TRBV19	TGTGCCAGTAGTGACTATCGGACCCTAGGGTTGGAGACCCAGTACTTC	CASSDYRTLGLETQYF
once	TRBJ1-2	NA	TRBV12-3/TRBV12-4	TGTGCCAGCAGTTTCGGGCGGGGGAGCCGCTACACCTTC	CASSFGRGSRYTF
once	TRBJ2-7	NA	TRBV7-6	TGTGCCAGCAGCTTAGATCGCAGGTTCTCCTACGAGCAGTACTTC	CASSLDRRFSYEQYF
NA	TRBJ2-1	TRBD2	TRBV18	TGTGCCAGCTCACCACCTAGCGGGAAAGTCATTGAGCAGTTCTTC	CASSPPSGKVIEQFF
NA	TRBJ1-1	NA	TRBV9	TGTGCCAGCAGCGCGACAGGCTTGGGCACTGAAGCTTTCTTT	CASSATGLGTEAFF
NA	TRBJ2-5	TRBD2	TRBV7-9	TGTGCCAGCGTGAGGGGACTAGCGGAAAATGGGGAGACCCAGTACTTC	CASVRGLAENGETQYF
NA	TRBJ1-2	TRBD1	TRBV5-6	TGTGCCAGCAGCCCCACTCCGGGACAGAGGACCCCCTACACCTTC	CASSPTPGQRTPYTF
NA	TRBJ2-5	NA	TRBV19	TGTGCCAGTAGCAGGGTGGCCCAAGAGACCCAGTACTTC	CASSRVAQETQYF
NA	TRBJ2-3	TRBD2	TRBV5-4	TGTGCCAGCAGCCCGACTAGCGCAGATACGCAGTATTTT	CASSPTSADTQYF
once	TRBJ1-1	TRBD1	TRBV19	TGTGCCAGTTTAAAGAGGGGGCCTGGCACTGAAGCTTTCTTT	CASLKRGPGTEAFF
NA	TRBJ2-5	TRBD2	TRBV2	TGTGCGGGGCTAGCGGAGGGCTCGGAGGCCCAGTACTTC	CAGLAEGSEAQYF
NA	TRBJ2-3	TRBD2	TRBV7-2	TGTGCCAGCAGCTCCCGGGGTAGCGGGAGGCGAACAGATACGCAGTATTTT	CASSSRGSGRRTDTQYF
NA	TRBJ2-1	TRBD2	TRBV18	TGTGCCAGCGCGGAACTAGCGGGGGCGGGAGACAATGAGCAGTTCTTC	CASAELAGAGDNEQFF
many	TRBJ2-5	TRBD2	TRBV27	TGTGCCAGCAGTCCCCCAGACGGGAGGCTGCAGACCCAGTACTTC	CASSPPDGRLQTQYF
many	TRBJ1-4	NA	TRBV5-8	TGTGCCAGCAACAACAGGGATCCACTGTTTTTT	CASNNRDPLFF
NA	TRBJ1-2	NA	TRBV28	TGTGCCAGCAGCTCAAGACAGGTGTTCGGTGGCTACACCTTC	CASSSRQVFGGYTF
NA	TRBJ2-7	TRBD1	TRBV6-5	TGTGCCAGCATGGGACAGGGGTTCGAGCAGTACTTC	CASMGQGFEQYF
NA	TRBJ1-4	NA	TRBV6-5	TGTGCCAGTCGTCAGGGTGTTGAAAAACTGTTTTTT	CASRQGVEKLFF
NA	TRBJ2-7	NA	TRBV28	TGTGCCAGCAGTTTGGGGGCAGGGGAGACCTACGAGCAGTACTTC	CASSLGAGETYEQYF
NA	TRBJ2-7	NA	TRBV5-6	TGTGCCAGCAGCTATACCGGGACAAGATCTTACGAGCAGTACTTC	CASSYTGTRSYEQYF
once	TRBJ1-5	TRBD1	TRBV28	TGTGCCAGCAGGCTACAGGGGAGAAGCAATCAGCCCCAGCATTTT	CASRLQGRSNQPQHF
NA	TRBJ2-3	NA	TRBV9	TGTGCCAGCAGCCCGCAGAGCACAGATACGCAGTATTTT	CASSPQSTDTQYF
NA	TRBJ2-4	TRBD1	TRBV5-1	TGCGCCAGCAGCCGCTCCGGGACAGGGGTTTCCAACATTCAGTACTTC	CASSRSGTGVSNIQYF
NA	TRBJ2-7	TRBD2	TRBV7-3	TGTGCCAGCAGCCTTGACGGGGGGGCCAACGAGCAGTACTTC	CASSLDGGANEQYF
NA	TRBJ2-7	NA	TRBV27	TGTGCCAGCAGGGAAAACCGGGACACCTACGAGCAGTACTTC	CASRENRDTYEQYF
NA	TRBJ2-5	NA	TRBV4-1	TGCGCCAGCAGTTGGGCAGCCCAAGAGACCCAGTACTTC	CASSWAAQETQYF
NA	TRBJ1-1	NA	TRBV19	TGTGCCAGTACCCGTACAGGGCCGAGCACTGAAGCTTTCTTT	CASTRTGPSTEAFF
NA	TRBJ2-2	NA	TRBV27	TGTGCCAGCCACCCGGGTAGCGGGAACACCGGGGAGCTGTTTTTT	CASHPGSGNTGELFF
NA	TRBJ1-2	TRBD1	TRBV7-2	TGTGCCAGCAGCTTAGGAGGACAGGGGTCTGGCTACACCTTC	CASSLGGQGSGYTF
NA	TRBJ2-2	TRBD2	TRBV30	TGTGCCTGGAGCGAGAAAACTAGCGATTACACCGGGGAGCTGTTTTTT	CAWSEKTSDYTGELFF
NA	TRBJ2-1	TRBD2	TRBV7-9	TGTGCCAGCAGCCTAGCGACTAGCGGGCACAATGAGCAGTTCTTC	CASSLATSGHNEQFF
few	TRBJ1-5	NA	TRBV9	TGTGCCAGCAGCCCCTCCCGGGAGAGCCAGCCCCAGCATTTT	CASSPSRESQPQHF